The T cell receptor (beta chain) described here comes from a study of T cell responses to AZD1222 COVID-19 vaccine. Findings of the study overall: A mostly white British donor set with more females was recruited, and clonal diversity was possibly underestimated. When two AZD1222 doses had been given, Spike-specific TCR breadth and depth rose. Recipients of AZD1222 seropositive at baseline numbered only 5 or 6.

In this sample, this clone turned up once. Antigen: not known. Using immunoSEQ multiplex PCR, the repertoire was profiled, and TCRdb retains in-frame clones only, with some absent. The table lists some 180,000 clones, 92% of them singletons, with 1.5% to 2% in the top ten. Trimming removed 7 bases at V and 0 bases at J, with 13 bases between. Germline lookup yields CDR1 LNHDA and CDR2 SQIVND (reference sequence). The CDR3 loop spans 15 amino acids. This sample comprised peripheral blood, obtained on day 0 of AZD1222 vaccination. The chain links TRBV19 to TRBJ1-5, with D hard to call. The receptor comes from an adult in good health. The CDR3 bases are TGTGCCAGTACCCATAAGGTGGGTAGCAATCAGCCCCAGCATTTT. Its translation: CASTHKVGSNQPQHF.